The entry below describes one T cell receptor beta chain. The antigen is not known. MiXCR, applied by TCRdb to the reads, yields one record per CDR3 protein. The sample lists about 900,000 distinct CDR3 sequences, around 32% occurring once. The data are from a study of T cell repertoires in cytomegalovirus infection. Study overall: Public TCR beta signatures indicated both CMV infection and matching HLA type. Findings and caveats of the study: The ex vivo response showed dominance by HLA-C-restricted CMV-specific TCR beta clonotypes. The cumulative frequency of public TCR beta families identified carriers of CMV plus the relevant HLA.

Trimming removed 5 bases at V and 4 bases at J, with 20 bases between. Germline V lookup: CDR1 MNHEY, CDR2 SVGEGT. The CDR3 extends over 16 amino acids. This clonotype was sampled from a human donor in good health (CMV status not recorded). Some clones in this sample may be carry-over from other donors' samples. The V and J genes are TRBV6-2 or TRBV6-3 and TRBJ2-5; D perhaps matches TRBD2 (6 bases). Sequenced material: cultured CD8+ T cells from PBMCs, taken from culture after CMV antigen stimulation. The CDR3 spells CASSQAYGTDGETQYF. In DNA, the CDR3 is TGTGCCAGCAGTCAAGCATACGGGACTGACGGAGAGACCCAGTACTTC.